This T cell receptor beta chain was profiled in a study of T cells in localized non-small cell lung cancer. TCRdb's copy holds only in-frame clones and misses some; the assay was immunoSEQ multiplex PCR. The sample has around 91,000 clones; approximately 88% are singletons. V was trimmed by 0 bases and J by 0 bases, leaving 13 bases between them. The CDR3 has 17 residues. Germline CDR1 reads SGHNT; CDR2 reads YYREEE (reference sequence). The sequences come from peripheral blood, collected before any cancer treatment. V is TRBV5-4 and J is TRBJ1-3; no clear D gene. The TCR sequence derives from a man aged 40-75 years with stage I squamous cell lung carcinoma. CDR3 nucleotides: TGTGCCAGCAGCTTGGGACCCTCTGAACGCTCTGGAAACACCATATATTTT. Residues: CASSLGPSERSGNTIYF.